These 22 T cell receptor beta chains originate from one sample sequenced in a study of shared clonotypes between healthy human individuals. Sequencing was performed with immunoSEQ multiplex PCR; in TCRdb, only in-frame clones are kept and a portion is missing. The data show around 1.5 million clones, 95% to 99% seen once. Input material: naive CD4+ T cells sorted from blood. Subset given: CD45RA+ positively selected. Receptor source: a man aged 25-40 years in good health.

The chain carries TRBV11-2 and TRBJ2-3; unclear D gene. In germline, CDR1 is SGHAT, CDR2 FQNNGV. V lost 0 bases and J 4 bases, leaving 5 bases between the germline ends. CDR3 size: 13 residues. The CDR3: CASSLDLADTQYF. In DNA, the CDR3 is TGTGCCAGCAGCTTAGATTTGGCAGATACGCAGTATTTT.

The chain combines TRBV4-2 with TRBJ1-1, with TRBD1 identical over 11 bases. This CDR3 contains 19 residues. CDR1 and CDR2 (germline): LGHNA, YNFKEQ. J gave up 1 base and V 4 bases, and 14 bases lay outside the gene matches. CDR3: CASSRRAGQGVSWNTEAFF. The CDR3 region has the DNA TGTGCCAGCAGCCGCCGCGCGGGACAGGGGGTGAGTTGGAACACTGAAGCTTTCTTT.

This clone appeared once. CDR3 sequence: CASSLLAGAEYNEQFF. CDR3 sequence (DNA): TGTGCCAGCAGCTTATTAGCGGGAGCGGAGTACAATGAGCAGTTCTTC. The chain uses TRBV7-9 and TRBJ2-1, with 9 bases fitting TRBD2. This CDR3 spans 16 amino acids. Losses at the gene ends were 2 bases for V and 4 bases for J; bases not matched to a gene: 6. Germline V gene data show CDR1 as SEHNR and CDR2 as FQNEAQ (reference sequence).

The CDR3 loop is CASSSRDRGLFEAFF. CDR3 coding DNA: TGTGCCAGCAGTTCCAGGGACAGGGGGTTGTTTGAAGCTTTCTTT. The rearrangement joins TRBV27 to TRBJ1-1, with TRBD1 matching 11 bases. V gave up 4 bases and J gave up 7 bases; unmatched junction bases: 8. Germline CDR1 reads MNHEY; CDR2 reads SMNVEV (reference sequence). This CDR3 comprises 15 residues.

The V call is TRBV5-4, the J call TRBJ2-1; D is perhaps TRBD2 (6 bases). CDR3 length equals 14 residues. Trimming removed 5 bases at V and 9 bases at J, with 18 bases between. Germline CDR1 SGHNT, CDR2 YYREEE (reference sequence). CDR3 bases: TGTGCCAGCAGTCGTGAAATGGAGGGAACTGAGCAGTTCTTC. Protein product: CASSREMEGTEQFF.

This clone was observed a single time. This chain connects TRBV30 to TRBJ2-7; D gene uncertain. CDR1 and CDR2 from the germline V gene are GTSNPN and SVGIG (reference sequence). The V and J ends lost 0 bases and 2 bases respectively, with 5 bases between them. This CDR3 is built from 12 residues. The CDR3 DNA reads TGTGCCTGGAGTGTACAGACCTACGAGCAGTACTTC. This encodes CAWSVQTYEQYF.

V gene TRBV2 combines with J gene TRBJ2-5, with 10 nucleotides matching TRBD2. CDR3 length: 13 amino acids. V shed 11 bases, J shed 4 bases, and the junction held 7 bases outside the gene matches. Per germline, CDR1 SNHLY and CDR2 FYNNEI. CDR3 region: CAQRGGRLETQYF. CDR3 in DNA: TGTGCCCAGCGGGGGGGGCGGCTAGAGACCCAGTACTTC.

CDR3 protein: CASSSRGQGKTEAFF. The CDR3 DNA reads as TGTGCCAGCAGCTCTAGGGGACAGGGGAAAACTGAAGCTTTCTTT. V and J are TRBV7-2 and TRBJ1-1; TRBD1 matches at 10 bases. Trimming removed 4 bases from V and 5 bases from J; junction bases left unmatched: 7. CDR1 is SGHTA, CDR2 FQGNSA, per germline. CDR3 length: 15 amino acids.

The CDR3 DNA is TGTGCCAGCAGTCAATCCGGGACTAGCGGGATGTCACGCGAGCAGTACTTC. Encoded protein: CASSQSGTSGMSREQYF. J is TRBJ2-7 and V is TRBV28; 13 bases are a match to TRBD2. V was pared by 5 bases and J by 6 bases, with 13 bases of the junction left unmatched. The CDR3 has 17 residues. Looked up from germline, CDR1 is MDHEN and CDR2 is SYDVKM. The entire variable domain, with the rest obtained from reference TRBV28 and TRBJ2-7, is as follows: DVKVTQSSRYLVKRTGEKVFLECVQDMDHENMFWYRQDPGLGLRLIYFSYDVKMKEKGDIPEGYSVSREKKERFSLILESASTNQTSMYLCASSQSGTSGMSREQYFGPGTRLTVT.

The CDR3 spells CASSDKGDSNTEAFF. In DNA, the CDR3 is TGTGCCAGCAGCGATAAGGGGGATTCCAACACTGAAGCTTTCTTT. J is TRBJ1-1 and V is TRBV5-4; perhaps TRBD1 as D (6 bases). The germline V gene has CDR1 SGHNT and CDR2 YYREEE (reference sequence). The CDR3 spans 15 residues. Trimming took 4 bases from V and 2 from J, leaving 15 bases between them.

V gene TRBV11-2 combines with J gene TRBJ2-7; D gene ambiguous. Germline lookup yields CDR1 SGHAT and CDR2 FQNNGV. Trimming shortened V by 0 bases and J by 7 bases, and 13 bases separated the two germline ends. The CDR3 spans 14 residues. The CDR3 bases are TGTGCCAGCAGCTTAGAACTATCTGTGATAGAGCAGTACTTC. Translating it yields CASSLELSVIEQYF. Full variable domain (rest looked up from reference TRBV11-2 and TRBJ2-7): EAGVAQSPRYKIIEKRQSVAFWCNPISGHATLYWYQQILGQGPKLLIQFQNNGVVDDSQLPKDRFSAERLKGVDSTLKIQPAKLEDSAVYLCASSLELSVIEQYFGPGTRLTVT.

The chain employs TRBV2 and TRBJ2-3; possibly TRBD1 or TRBD2 for D (6 bases each). This CDR3 comprises 14 residues. V lost 8 bases to trimming and J lost 0 bases, with 12 bases between them. The V gene's germline CDR1 is SNHLY and CDR2 FYNNEI. Here the CDR3 DNA reads TGTGCCAGCGGTCGGGGGCTGAGCACAGATACGCAGTATTTT. Translating gives CASGRGLSTDTQYF. Supplemented by reference TRBV2 and TRBJ2-3, the full variable domain reads EPEVTQTPSHQVTQMGQEVILRCVPISNHLYFYWYRQILGQKVEFLVSFYNNEISEKSEIFDDQFSVERPDGSNFTLKIRSTKLEDSAMYFCASGRGLSTDTQYFGPGTRLTVL.

The chain has TRBV6-5 and TRBJ1-1, with D perhaps TRBD1 (5 bases). From germline, CDR1 is MNHEY and CDR2 SVGAGI. CDR3 length: 15 amino acids. With 6 bases removed from V and 4 bases from J, the gap between germline ends came to 18 bases. This chain's CDR3 is CASSRQNLAGTEAFF. CDR3 DNA sequence: TGTGCCAGCAGCAGACAGAACTTGGCCGGCACTGAAGCTTTCTTT.

With regard to this clone: One end of the junction does not line up with germline, which may come from a read error. The CDR3 region has the DNA TGCGCCAGCAGCCAAGGTGACCGGGACCCACGTCCCGCGGGGTCTATCTTC. As protein: CASSQGDRDPRPAGSIF. The chain employs TRBV4-1 and TRBJ2-1; D is perhaps TRBD2 (6 bases). Germline lookup yields CDR1 MGHRA and CDR2 YSYEKL. This CDR3 region has 17 residues.

V is TRBV25-1 and J is TRBJ2-1, with 10 bases identical to TRBD1. This CDR3 is 15 amino acids long. V lost 8 bases, J lost 9 bases, and 13 bases stayed unmatched. Germline lookup yields CDR1 MGHDK and CDR2 SYGVNS. As DNA, the CDR3 is TGTGCCAGCTCACCCTTCGACAGGGGGCTAGGTGAGCAGTTCTTC. Its protein is CASSPFDRGLGEQFF.

The chain employs TRBV7-6 and TRBJ2-3; TRBD1 matches 7 bases. The CDR3 totals 15 residues. V was pared by 1 base and J by 2 bases, with 3 bases of the junction left unmatched. Germline CDR1 and CDR2: SGHVS and FNYEAQ. The CDR3 nucleotides read TGTGCCAGCAGCTTAGGGACAGGCCACACAGATACGCAGTATTTT. It is translated as CASSLGTGHTDTQYF.

The V call is TRBV5-1, the J call TRBJ2-1, with TRBD2 matching over 8 bases. The CDR3 is 16 amino acids. The ends lost 0 bases at V and 7 bases at J; junction bases unmatched: 9. Per germline, CDR1 SGHRS and CDR2 YFSETQ. The chain's CDR3 is CASSLAASGRVNEQFF. The CDR3 DNA sequence: TGCGCCAGCAGCTTGGCCGCAAGCGGGAGAGTGAATGAGCAGTTCTTC.

This sequence joins TRBV28 and TRBJ2-1, with 10 bases lining up with TRBD1. The CDR3 length is 18 residues. V was pared by 0 bases and J by 4 bases, with 9 bases of the junction left unmatched. Germline V gene lookup returns CDR1 MDHEN and CDR2 SYDVKM. The CDR3 reads CASSLWRLEGQGYNEQFF. The CDR3 DNA reads as TGTGCCAGCAGTTTATGGAGGTTGGAGGGACAGGGGTACAATGAGCAGTTCTTC.

CDR3 loop: CASRVDPNSGNTIYF. The DNA of the CDR3 is TGTGCCAGCAGGGTGGACCCGAACTCTGGAAACACCATATATTTT. This chain links TRBV6-5 with TRBJ1-3; D is undetermined. Between the trimmed V and J ends, which lost 6 bases and 0 bases, there was a span of 12 bases. Germline values: CDR1 MNHEY, CDR2 SVGAGI. CDR3 size: 15 residues.

V is TRBV9 and J is TRBJ1-5; D is uncertain. Trimming left V 9 bases short and J 1 base short, with 11 bases between. CDR1 is SGDLS, CDR2 YYNGEE, per germline. The CDR3 length is 13 residues. The CDR3 nucleotides are TGTGCCATAATAAATGACAGCAATCAGCCCCAGCATTTT. Its protein product is CAIINDSNQPQHF.

The chain recombines TRBV6-4 with TRBJ2-1; TRBD2 aligns across 12 bases. Germline trimming cut 2 bases from V and 4 bases from J; bases unmatched to any gene: 9. This CDR3 is 18 amino acids long. The germline CDR1 and CDR2 sequences are MRHNA and SNTAGT. CDR3 protein: CASSDPPGLAGLYNEQFF. CDR3 in DNA: TGTGCCAGCAGTGACCCCCCCGGACTAGCGGGGCTATACAATGAGCAGTTCTTC.

This chain joins TRBV10-3 and TRBJ2-7; 8 bases agree with TRBD1. This CDR3 spans 16 amino acids. The J segment lost 2 bases and the V segment lost 0 bases, leaving 6 bases of the junction unmatched. Germline V lookup: CDR1 ENHRY, CDR2 SYGVKD. This CDR3 is CAISESGEQGAYEQYF. The CDR3 nucleotides are TGTGCCATCAGTGAGTCGGGGGAACAGGGGGCCTACGAGCAGTACTTC.